The present T cell receptor beta chain was sequenced within a study of identical twins. TCRdb itself ran the 5' RACE reads through MiXCR, one entry per CDR3 protein. The profile shows 200,000 to 250,000 distinct CDR3 sequences, about 7.5% of them singletons. The table lists this clonotype with a few counts. Trimming removed 4 bases from V and 5 bases from J, with 12 bases in between. Germline V gives CDR1 SGHRS, CDR2 YFSETQ. The CDR3 is made up of 13 amino acids. The data also belong to a second study, concerning yellow fever vaccine responses in identical twins.

The source of this sequence is a young woman in good health. This chain uses TRBV5-1 with TRBJ1-2, with a tentative D call TRBD1 (6 bases). Sequencing was done on a sample of memory (CD45RO+) T cells sorted from blood. CDR3 nucleotides: TGCGCCAGCAGCCCCGACAGGAAGTATGGCTACACCTTC. Translated, it gives CASSPDRKYGYTF.